Listed below are T cell receptor beta chains from one sample, sequenced in a study of CD8+ T cells in alopecia areata. Assay used: immunoSEQ multiplex PCR; TCRdb lists only in-frame clones, some missing. This sample yields more than 200,000 clones, of which around 65% are seen a single time; 4% to 5% belongs to the top ten. The sample was CD4+ T cells sorted from blood, taken at week 4, from a patient treated with tofacitinib. The receptor source for this set is a human donor with alopecia areata. CDR3s include the opening cysteine and the closing phenylalanine or tryptophan.

>TRBJ2-7|TRBV4-3
CASSPTGLSYEQYF
>TRBJ2-7|TRBV29-1
CSGARARGGEQYF
>TRBJ2-3|TRBV4-1
CASSQDIQGTDTQYF
>TRBJ2-7|TRBV4-2
CASSAGGEQYF
>TRBJ1-2|TRBV7-2
CASSGQIRYGYTF
>TRBJ2-3|TRBV10-2
CASAAQGADTQYF
>TRBJ1-2|TRBV29-1
CSVGASYGYTF
>TRBJ1-5|TRBV7-9
CASSLTDSNQPQHF
>TRBJ2-3|TRBV4-2
CASSPESALAGGTDTQYF
>TRBJ1-2|TRBV6-5
CASSYDEGPYYGYTF
>TRBJ2-3|TRBV7-2
CASRSGLAVTTDTQYF
>TRBJ1-2|TRBV4-1
CASSQNRGNYGYTF
>TRBJ2-1|TRBV5-6
CASSLADQYSAIF
>TRBJ1-1|TRBV5-1
CASSLQPGQSNTEAFF
>TRBJ1-5|TRBV29-1
CSVGLNNQPQHF
>TRBJ2-7|TRBV18
CASSPTRREQYF
>TRBJ1-2|TRBV6-5
CASSYLPGGFYGYTF
>TRBJ2-1|TRBV28
CASSSGGPLNEQFF
>TRBJ2-5|TRBV30
CAWNPQGAETQYF
>TRBJ1-2|TRBV5-6
CASSLGRDYGYTF
>TRBJ2-2|TRBV7-2
CASSLTTNTGELFF
>TRBJ1-2|TRBV29-1
CSVSEVLNYGYTF
>TRBJ1-2|TRBV5-4
CASSLAGVSNYGYTF
>TRBJ1-2|TRBV25-1
CASVKTGTGHGYTF
>TRBJ2-5|TRBV7-2
CASSLNMGQGLETQYF
>TRBJ2-7|TRBV11-2
CASSFPAGVTYEQYF
>TRBJ2-7|TRBV5-4
CATRRGNSYEQYF
>TRBJ2-5|TRBV30
CAWSRAETQYF
>TRBJ2-7|TRBV11-2
CASSPQTGGYEQYF
>TRBJ2-3|TRBV5-5
CASSSLAGTDTQYF
>TRBJ1-3|TRBV2
CASIRGASGNTIYF
>TRBJ2-1|TRBV2
CASSPMGQGSLLF
>TRBJ2-7|TRBV5-4
CASSLRDKAYEQYF
>TRBJ2-7|TRBV7-2
CASSLPLDSQYF
>TRBJ2-6|TRBV7-9
CASRPGGMGSGANVLTF
>TRBJ1-1|TRBV6-6
CASSYTDRGSTEAFF
>.|TRBV7-9
CASSRDGNPCEQYF
>TRBJ2-2|TRBV7-9
CASSPPGGAYTGELFF
>TRBJ2-5|TRBV5-4
CASSFTGGGETQYF
>TRBJ2-5|TRBV7-2
CASSPQAILKETQYF
>TRBJ1-1|TRBV6-5
CASSFAGTVDTEAFF
>TRBJ2-5|TRBV5-1
CASSLGGQGASETQYF
>TRBJ1-1|TRBV2
CASSSQGLEAFF
>TRBJ2-5|TRBV19
CASSVGARGTQYF
>TRBJ1-2|TRBV6-6
CASRRGQGYGSYGYTF
>TRBJ1-5|TRBV7-2
CASSLSPGQWQPQHF
>TRBJ1-4|TRBV29-1
CSAGQGNEKLFF
>TRBJ2-2|TRBV7-2
CASSRGREPGELFF